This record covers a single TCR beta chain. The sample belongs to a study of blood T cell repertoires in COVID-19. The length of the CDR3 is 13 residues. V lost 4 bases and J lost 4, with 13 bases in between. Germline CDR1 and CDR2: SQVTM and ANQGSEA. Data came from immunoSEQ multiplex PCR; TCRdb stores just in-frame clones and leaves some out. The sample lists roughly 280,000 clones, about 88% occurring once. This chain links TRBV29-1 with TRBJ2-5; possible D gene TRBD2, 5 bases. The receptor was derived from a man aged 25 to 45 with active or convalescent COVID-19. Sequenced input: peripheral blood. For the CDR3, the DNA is TGCAGCGTTGGAGGGTCGACTGCAGAGACCCAGTACTTC. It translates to CSVGGSTAETQYF.